This TCR beta chain was observed in a study of CD8 T cells in Susac syndrome. The germline V gene encodes CDR1 MGHDK and CDR2 SYGVNS. The CDR3 consists of 13 residues. Trimming took 2 bases from V and 4 from J, leaving 6 bases between them. Sequencing of TCR beta was performed on blood CD8+ and CD4+ T cells. Negative isolation yielded the CD8+ and CD4+ T cells, while FACS enriched the TEMRA cells. Reverse transcription of roughly 0.5 to 1 ug RNA was carried out with random hexamers. An immunoSEQ multiplex PCR amplified TCR beta CDR3 over 54 Vbeta and 13 Jbeta. TCRdb re-derived calls from the immunoSEQ multiplex PCR reads in MiXCR, one entry per CDR3 protein. The data hold 200,000 to 250,000 distinct CDR3 sequences, with 95% observed a single time. This clonotype has a handful of counts.

The V and J genes are TRBV25-1 and TRBJ2-1; a weak D match, TRBD1 (5 bases). Sample: CD4+ T cells from PBMCs. The source is a human donor with multiple sclerosis. The CDR3 DNA reads as TGTGCCAGCAGTGAAGCAGGGTACAATGAGCAGTTCTTC. This sequence encodes CASSEAGYNEQFF.